This TCR beta chain was identified during a study of blood T cell repertoires in COVID-19. Study summary: COVID-19 samples, acute and convalescent, were from the United States, Italy and Spain. T cells, B-cell-depleted T cells, or PBMCs supplied cDNA or gDNA.

Source study methods: Amplification with reference gene primers provided the estimates of nucleated cell counts. Generated by immunoSEQ multiplex PCR, the TCRdb table keeps only in-frame clones and is missing some. The V and J calls and clone size were taken over from that table, and D and trimming were inferred from the DNA. This table has 55,000 to 65,000 clones, approximately 79% appearing once. The specimen sequenced was peripheral blood. The source of this sequence is a man aged 55-75 years with acute or convalescent COVID-19.

CDR3 DNA: TGTGCCAGCAGTTACGGGACTAGCGGGAGGTCGTACGAGCAGTACTTC. Translated: CASSYGTSGRSYEQYF. The chain couples TRBV6-2 or TRBV6-3 to TRBJ2-7, with 15 nucleotides matching TRBD2. V lost 2 bases and J lost 4; bases outside the gene matches: 3. This CDR3 is built from 16 residues. Germline CDR1 is MNHEY and CDR2 is SVGEGT.